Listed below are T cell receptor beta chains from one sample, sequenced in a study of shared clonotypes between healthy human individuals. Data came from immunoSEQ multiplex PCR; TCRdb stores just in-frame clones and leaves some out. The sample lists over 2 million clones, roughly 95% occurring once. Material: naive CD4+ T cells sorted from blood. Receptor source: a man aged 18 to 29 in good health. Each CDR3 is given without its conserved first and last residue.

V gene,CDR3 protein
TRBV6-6,ASSYSRGPGTDTQY
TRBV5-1,ASSWGGQRYQETQY
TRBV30,AWSEPAGGKNEQF
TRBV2,ASSAESGDTQY
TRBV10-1,ASSDPTGDTDTQY
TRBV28,ASSFGGAGEKLF
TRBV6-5,ASSYSQGANTEAF
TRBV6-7,ASSYLVRGDGEKLF
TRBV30,AWSVQGSTEAF
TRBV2,ASSKSLATYNEQF
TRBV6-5,ASSRSFRTEAF
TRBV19,ASSIILAETKNIQY
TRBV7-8,ASSPRTRSEFTDTQY
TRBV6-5,ASSSGGQATYEQY
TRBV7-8,ASSLVARGRSGVAGNQPQH
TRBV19,ASRGDFPRTQY
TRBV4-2,ASSQSTDREQF
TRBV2,ASSGGLTIGNEQF
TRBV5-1,ASSLWGQGMEEQY
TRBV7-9,ASSLAGGQAF
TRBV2,ASSYGANVLT
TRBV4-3,ASSQSTLREKLF
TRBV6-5,ASRPGASFTIY
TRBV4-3,ASSQDTGGVYGYT
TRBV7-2,ASSSARELDTQY
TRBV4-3,ASSHRPGQNICSYEQY
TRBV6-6,ASSTLGQGNTEAF
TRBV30,AWRLAGATDTQY
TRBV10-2,ASSESLFFPEQY
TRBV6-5,ASNPPGQGAKEQY
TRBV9,ASSVGTAGNTIY
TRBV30,AWSVNKDYGYT
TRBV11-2,ASSLVTAGSTDTQY
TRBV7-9,ASSLGETQITDTQY
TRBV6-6,ASSSPTLSSNQPQH
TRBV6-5,ASSFTGNEQF
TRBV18,ASSPQGSSNNQPQH
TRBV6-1,ASSVLATNEKLF
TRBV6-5,ASSTQQGHIDGYT
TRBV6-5,ASSAERGPYEQY
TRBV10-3,AIRDYRDPHEQY
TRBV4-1,ASSQVIGTSTQY
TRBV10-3,AISEDVGGGYT
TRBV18,ASSVDRNTEAF
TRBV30,AWSWGGSSYNEQF
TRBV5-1,ASSFSGENIY
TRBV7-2,ASSLGRGNTEAF
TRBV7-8,ASSIGTANTEAF
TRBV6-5,ASSTGTSNSPLH
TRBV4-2,ASSQDYRLAADTQY
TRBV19,ASRTGASNQPQH
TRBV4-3,ASSRDRQGTGELF
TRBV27,ASSLGGSTDTQY
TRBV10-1,ASSDGPPTNEKLF